This TCR beta chain stems from a study of shared clonotypes between healthy human individuals. Study-wide background: Each donor contributed plates that comprised three CD4 naive, three CD4 memory, two CD8 naive and one CD8 memory.

Method: immunoSEQ multiplex PCR; TCRdb's copy keeps in-frame clones and lacks some. The sample holds approximately 1,500,000 clones, 98% seen once. Study results and caveats: Among non-shared clonotypes, generation probabilities were lower than among those shared by all four donors. In a few donors, roughly 5.2% of naive CD4 clonotypes appeared in common. Having only a few donors restricted how much genetic and exposure-history diversity was captured.

As concerns this clone: Its specificity is unknown.

The CDR3 loop spans 14 amino acids. Trimming pared 1 base from V and 7 bases from J, leaving 11 bases between. Germline V CDR1 and CDR2: SGHNT, YENEEA. This sequence joins TRBV11-3 and TRBJ2-1; D remains unclear. The receptor was isolated from a man aged 30-40 years in good health. The sequenced sample consisted of naive CD4+ T cells sorted from blood. Subset indicated: CD45RA+ positively selected. Here the CDR3 reads CASSLAPSSNEQFF. CDR3 coding DNA: TGTGCCAGCAGCTTAGCCCCAAGTTCGAATGAGCAGTTCTTC.